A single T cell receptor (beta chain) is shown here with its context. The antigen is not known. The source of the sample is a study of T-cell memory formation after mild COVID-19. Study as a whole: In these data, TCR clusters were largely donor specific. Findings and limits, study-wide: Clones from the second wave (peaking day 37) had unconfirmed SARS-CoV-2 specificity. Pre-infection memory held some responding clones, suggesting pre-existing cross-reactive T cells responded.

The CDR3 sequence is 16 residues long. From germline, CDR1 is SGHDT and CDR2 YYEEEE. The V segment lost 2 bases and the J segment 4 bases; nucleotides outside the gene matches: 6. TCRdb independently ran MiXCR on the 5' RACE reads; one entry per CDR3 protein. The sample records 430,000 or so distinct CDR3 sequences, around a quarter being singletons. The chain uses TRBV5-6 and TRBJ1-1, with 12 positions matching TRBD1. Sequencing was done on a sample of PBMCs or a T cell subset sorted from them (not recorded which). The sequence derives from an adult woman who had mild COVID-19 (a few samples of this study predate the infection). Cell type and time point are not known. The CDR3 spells CASSFWDRGHGTEAFF. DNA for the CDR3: TGTGCCAGCAGCTTCTGGGACAGGGGGCACGGCACTGAAGCTTTCTTT.